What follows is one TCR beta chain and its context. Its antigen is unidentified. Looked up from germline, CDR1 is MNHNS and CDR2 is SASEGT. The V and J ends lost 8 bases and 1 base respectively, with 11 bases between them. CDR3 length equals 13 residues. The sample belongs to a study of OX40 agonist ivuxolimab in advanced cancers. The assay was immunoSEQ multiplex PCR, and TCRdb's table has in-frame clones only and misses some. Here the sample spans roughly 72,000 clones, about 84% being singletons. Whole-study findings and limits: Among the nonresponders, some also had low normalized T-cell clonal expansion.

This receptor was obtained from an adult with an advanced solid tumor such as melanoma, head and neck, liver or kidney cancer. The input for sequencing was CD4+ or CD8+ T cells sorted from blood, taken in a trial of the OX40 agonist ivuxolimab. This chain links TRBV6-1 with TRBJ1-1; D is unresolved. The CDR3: CASRLGKNTEAFF. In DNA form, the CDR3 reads TGTGCCAGCCGTCTCGGGAAGAACACTGAAGCTTTCTTT.